This TCR beta chain was retrieved from a study of T cell changes during pregnancy in multiple sclerosis. Clones were sequenced by immunoSEQ multiplex PCR, and TCRdb holds only the in-frame ones, with some missing. The top ten hold about 3.8% of the sample, which has 70,000 to 90,000 clones, roughly nine tenths seen once. The material was PBMCs, obtained in the first trimester of pregnancy. This receptor was obtained from a female donor in good health, serving as a control in a pregnancy study. Some clones in this sample may be carry-over from other donors' samples.

The chain's CDR3 is CASSNHVAGGPDTQYF. The CDR3 nucleotides are TGTGCCAGTAGTAACCATGTGGCGGGGGGGCCAGATACGCAGTATTTT. This sequence joins TRBV19 and TRBJ2-3; TRBD2 aligns across 9 bases. Germline assignment: CDR1 LNHDA and CDR2 SQIVND (reference sequence). Trimming at V came to 4 bases and at J to 4 bases, leaving 9 bases not matched to a gene. There are 16 residues in the CDR3.